What follows are 6 T cell receptor beta chains derived from one specimen sequenced in a study of tumor-infiltrating lymphocytes in primary liver carcinoma. Both blood RNA, taken from unsorted whole blood, and germline DNA were extracted. With a constant-region primer, TCR beta cDNA was made from around 530 ng of total RNA. Libraries of TCR beta came from three nested multiplex PCR rounds with slightly modified ARM-PCR. It was with TRBV1-TRBV30 forward primers and a C-beta reverse primer that the first two PCR rounds were run, at roughly 10 cycles each. TCRdb called the multiplex PCR reads again in MiXCR, with one record for every CDR3 protein. This repertoire shows some 190,000 distinct CDR3 sequences, about 60% found once; its top ten account for less than 75%. The sample was peripheral blood. These receptors came from a man aged 35 to 55 with primary liver carcinoma and hepatitis B virus infection.

CDR3 region: CASLNRDRGLEQYF. The CDR3 nucleotides read TGTGCCAGCCTAAACCGGGACAGGGGGCTCGAGCAGTACTTC. The chain couples TRBV28 to TRBJ2-7; 12 positions match TRBD1. CDR1 and CDR2 (germline): MDHEN, SYDVKM. CDR3 length equals 14 residues. V shed 8 bases, J shed 6 bases, and the junction held 8 bases outside the gene matches.

This clonotype has only one observation. The chain uses TRBV5-1 and TRBJ2-1; TRBD1 might be the D (6 bases). There are 14 residues in the CDR3. Trimming removed 0 bases from V and 4 bases from J, with 8 bases in between. From germline, CDR1 is SGHRS and CDR2 YFSETQ. As DNA, the CDR3 is TGCGCCAGCAGCTTGGTGCAGGGGTACAATGAGCAGTTCTTC. Protein product: CASSLVQGYNEQFF.

This rearrangement joins TRBV6-1 to TRBJ1-3; 10 nucleotides match TRBD1. The germline CDR1 and CDR2 sequences are MNHNS and SASEGT. The CDR3 consists of 18 residues. Trimming at V came to 6 bases and at J to 0 bases, leaving 11 bases not matched to a gene. The CDR3 coding sequence is TGTGCCAGCAGCGCTCAAAGACAGGGGGCCAACTCTGGAAACACCATATATTTT. It yields the protein CASSAQRQGANSGNTIYF.

With regard to this clonotype: Being one base from a much bigger clone, this may be a read error. V usage is TRBV11-1 and J usage is TRBJ2-1; 10 nucleotides match TRBD2. Losses at the gene ends were 5 bases for V and 7 bases for J; bases not matched to a gene: 11. CDR1 is SGHAT, CDR2 FQDESV, per germline (reference sequence). The CDR3 spans 16 residues. Written as DNA, the CDR3 is TGTGCCAGCAGCGTGTCTCTAGCGGGAGCGAGTAATGAGCAGTTCTTC. It specifies CASSVSLAGASNEQFF.

With respect to this clonotype: The conserved phenylalanine or tryptophan normally closing the CDR3 is absent here, so this likely arose from a read error. The chain employs TRBV10-3 and TRBJ1-6; D is perhaps TRBD1 (5 bases). In germline, CDR1 is ENHRY, CDR2 SYGVKD. There are 15 residues in the CDR3. Trimming removed 3 bases at V and 5 bases at J, with 11 bases between. In DNA form, the CDR3 reads TGTGCCATCAGTGAACAGAGGGGAGATAATTCACCCCTCCACTCT. Encoded protein: CAISEQRGDNSPLHS.

About this clonotype itself: The junction departs from germline at one end; a sequencing error may be responsible. The chain links TRBV7-9 to TRBJ2-5, with D tentatively TRBD2 (5 bases). The germline gives CDR1 SEHNR, CDR2 FQNEAQ (reference sequence). The CDR3 runs 14 residues. The CDR3 is CAGSLALREETQYF. Written as DNA, the CDR3 is TGTGCCGGCAGCTTAGCGTTGAGGGAAGAGACCCAGTACTTC.